Following are 10 T cell receptor beta chains from one sample sequenced in a study of T cells in Graves' hyperthyroidism and ophthalmopathy. The TCR beta CDR3 regions underwent amplification using RNA transcripts as the source. First-round RT-PCR of the TCR CDR3 relied on the HTBI primer set. TCRdb reanalysed the multiplex PCR reads using MiXCR and keeps one entry per CDR3 protein. The sample carries hundreds of thousands of distinct CDR3 sequences, more than 45% recorded once. The sequenced sample was peripheral blood or thyroid tissue (not recorded which). Every receptor here comes from a woman under 30 with Graves' hyperthyroidism.

V usage is TRBV5-4 and J usage is TRBJ1-6; no definite D call. V was cut by 4 bases and J by 4 bases, with 12 bases left in between. CDR3 length: 15 amino acids. Germline-derived CDR1 and CDR2 are SGHNT and YYREEE (reference sequence). CDR3 sequence: CASSQMDGYNSPLHF. The DNA for the CDR3 is TGTGCCAGCAGCCAAATGGACGGTTATAATTCACCCCTCCACTTT.

The chain uses TRBV21-1 and TRBJ1-2. TRBV21-1 is marked as a pseudogene. The CDR3 spans 18 residues. The CDR3 protein is CASSTIKRPETPNYGYTF. The CDR3 nucleotides are TGTGCCAGCAGCACTATCAAAAGACCCGAAACGCCAAACTATGGCTACACCTTC.

V and J are TRBV7-9 and TRBJ2-5; D unclear. Per the germline V gene, CDR1 is SEHNR and CDR2 is FQNEAQ (reference sequence). V dropped 1 base and J dropped 9 bases, with 9 bases sitting between them. There are 12 residues in the CDR3. The CDR3 spells CASSLGSAAQYF. The CDR3 bases are TGTGCCAGCAGCTTAGGGTCGGCGGCCCAGTACTTC.

In this sample, this clonotype turned up a few times. J is TRBJ1-1 and V is TRBV7-6, with D perhaps matching TRBD1 (5 bases). Germline CDR1 SGHVS, CDR2 FNYEAQ. Trimming left V 5 bases short and J 0 bases short, with 16 bases between. CDR3 length equals 16 residues. CDR3: CASSQDFGGMNTEAFF. For the CDR3, the DNA is TGTGCCAGCAGCCAAGATTTCGGGGGAATGAACACTGAAGCTTTCTTT.

Of note for this clonotype: The final CDR3 position lacks the conserved phenylalanine or tryptophan, pointing to a likely read error. This sequence joins TRBV25-1 and TRBJ2-7; D possibly corresponds to TRBD2 (5 bases). In germline, CDR1 is MGHDK, CDR2 SYGVNS. Trimming took off 4 bases at V and 2 bases at J, with 15 bases between the two ends. The length of the CDR3 is 15 residues. CDR3 bases: TGTGCCAGCAGTGCTAGCACGGACGTGACCTACGAGCAGTACCTC. Its translation: CASSASTDVTYEQYL.

The genes are TRBV9 and TRBJ2-2, with 10 bases lining up with TRBD1. V trimming: 4 bases; J trimming: 6 bases; junction bases outside the gene matches: 9. The V gene's germline CDR1 is SGDLS and CDR2 YYNGEE. The CDR3 runs 16 residues. The CDR3: CASSLFGTGVPGELFF. The CDR3 DNA reads as TGTGCCAGCAGCTTGTTCGGGACAGGGGTCCCCGGGGAGCTGTTTTTT. Full variable domain (outside the CDR3, taken from reference TRBV9 and TRBJ2-2): DSGVTQTPKHLITATGQRVTLRCSPRSGDLSVYWYQQSLDQGLQFLIQYYNGEERAKGNILERFSAQQFPDLHSELNLSSLELGDSALYFCASSLFGTGVPGELFFGEGSRLTVL.

The chain is built from TRBV2 and TRBJ1-5; D is possibly TRBD1 (6 bases). Germline assignment: CDR1 SNHLY and CDR2 FYNNEI. V lost 7 bases to trimming and J lost 3 bases, with 10 bases between them. This CDR3 has 13 residues. CDR3 sequence reads: CASKGQNNQPQHF. CDR3 nucleotide sequence: TGTGCCAGCAAGGGACAAAACAATCAGCCCCAGCATTTT.

V is TRBV20-1 and J is TRBJ1-1; perhaps TRBD1 as D (5 bases). The germline CDR1 and CDR2 sequences are DFQATT and SNEGSKA (reference sequence). The CDR3 has 11 residues. Trimming cost V 1 base and J 10 bases, with 10 bases left between them. The CDR3 DNA reads as TGCAGTGCTAGAGGCCTCGGGGGAGCTTTCTTT. This sequence encodes CSARGLGGAFF.

This clonotype has a handful of counts. The rearrangement joins TRBV10-3 to TRBJ2-5, with 8 nucleotides matching TRBD2. This CDR3 contains 15 residues. The trim removed 2 bases at V and 5 bases at J, leaving 7 bases unmatched. Per the germline V gene, CDR1 is ENHRY and CDR2 is SYGVKD. The CDR3: CAISERGLGSETQYF. For the CDR3, the DNA is TGTGCCATCAGTGAGAGGGGACTAGGTTCCGAGACCCAGTACTTC.

The chain has TRBV2 and TRBJ1-1; a weak D match, TRBD1 (6 bases). V gave up 8 bases and J gave up 0 bases, with 16 bases separating them. Per germline, CDR1 SNHLY and CDR2 FYNNEI. There are 15 residues in the CDR3. CDR3 in DNA: TGTGCCAGCGTTGGGGGGGCAGTACTGAACACTGAAGCTTTCTTT. It codes for CASVGGAVLNTEAFF.